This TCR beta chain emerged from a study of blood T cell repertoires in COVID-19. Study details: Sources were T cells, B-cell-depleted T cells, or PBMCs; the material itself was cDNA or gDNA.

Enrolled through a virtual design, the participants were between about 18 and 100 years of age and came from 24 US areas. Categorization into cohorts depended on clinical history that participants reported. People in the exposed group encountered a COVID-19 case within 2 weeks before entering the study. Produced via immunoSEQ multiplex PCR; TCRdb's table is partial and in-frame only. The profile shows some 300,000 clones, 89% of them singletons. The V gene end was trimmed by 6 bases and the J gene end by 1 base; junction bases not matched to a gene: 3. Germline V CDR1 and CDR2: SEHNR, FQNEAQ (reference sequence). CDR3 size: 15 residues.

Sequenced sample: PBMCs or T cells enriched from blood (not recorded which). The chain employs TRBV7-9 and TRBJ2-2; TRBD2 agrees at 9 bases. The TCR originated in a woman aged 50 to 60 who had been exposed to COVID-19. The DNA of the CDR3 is TGTGCCAGCAGTAGTAGCGGGGGGAACACCGGGGAGCTGTTTTTT. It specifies CASSSSGGNTGELFF.